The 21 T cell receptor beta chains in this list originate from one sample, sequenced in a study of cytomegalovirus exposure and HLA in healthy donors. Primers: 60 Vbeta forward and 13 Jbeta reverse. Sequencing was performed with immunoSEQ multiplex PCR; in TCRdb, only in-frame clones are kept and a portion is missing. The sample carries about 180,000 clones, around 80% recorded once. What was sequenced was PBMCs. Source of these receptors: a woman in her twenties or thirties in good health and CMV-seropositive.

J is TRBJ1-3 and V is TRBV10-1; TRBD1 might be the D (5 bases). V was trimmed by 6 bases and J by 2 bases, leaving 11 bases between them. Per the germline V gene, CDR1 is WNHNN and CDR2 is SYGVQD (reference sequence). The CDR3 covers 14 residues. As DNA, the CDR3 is TGCGCCAGCAGGAGGGACTACCCTGGAAACACCATATATTTT. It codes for CASRRDYPGNTIYF.

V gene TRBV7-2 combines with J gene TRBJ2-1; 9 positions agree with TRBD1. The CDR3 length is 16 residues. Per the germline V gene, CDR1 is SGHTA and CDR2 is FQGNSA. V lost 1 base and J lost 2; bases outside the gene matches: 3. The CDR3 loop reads CASSLGGTGTYNEQFF. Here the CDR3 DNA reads TGTGCCAGCAGCTTAGGGGGGACAGGGACCTACAATGAGCAGTTCTTC.

The CDR3 protein is CASSFDRALYEQYF. The CDR3 region has the DNA TGTGCCAGCAGCTTTGACAGAGCCCTGTACGAGCAGTACTTC. The chain is built from TRBV11-2 and TRBJ2-7, with D possibly being TRBD1 (5 bases). The ends were cut back, 3 bases at V and 4 bases at J, with 13 bases in the middle. CDR3 size: 14 residues. Germline values: CDR1 SGHAT, CDR2 FQNNGV.

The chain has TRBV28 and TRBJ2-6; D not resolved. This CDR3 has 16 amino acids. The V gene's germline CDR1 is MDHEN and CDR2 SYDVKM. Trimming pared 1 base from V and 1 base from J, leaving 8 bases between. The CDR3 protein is CASSLYAESGANVLTF. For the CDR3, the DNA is TGTGCCAGCAGTTTATATGCGGAGTCTGGGGCCAACGTCCTGACTTTC.

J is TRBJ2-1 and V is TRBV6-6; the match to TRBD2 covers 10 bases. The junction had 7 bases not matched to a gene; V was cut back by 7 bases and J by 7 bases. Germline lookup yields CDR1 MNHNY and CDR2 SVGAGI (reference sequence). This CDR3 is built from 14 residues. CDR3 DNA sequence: TGTGCCAGCACTCGGACTAGCGGTCTTAATGAGCAGTTCTTC. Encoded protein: CASTRTSGLNEQFF.

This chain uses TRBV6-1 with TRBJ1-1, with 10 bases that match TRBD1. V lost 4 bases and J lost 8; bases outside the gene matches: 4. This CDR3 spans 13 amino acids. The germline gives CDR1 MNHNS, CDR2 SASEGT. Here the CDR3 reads CASSGGTGAEAFF. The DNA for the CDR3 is TGTGCCAGCAGTGGGGGGACAGGGGCCGAAGCTTTCTTT.

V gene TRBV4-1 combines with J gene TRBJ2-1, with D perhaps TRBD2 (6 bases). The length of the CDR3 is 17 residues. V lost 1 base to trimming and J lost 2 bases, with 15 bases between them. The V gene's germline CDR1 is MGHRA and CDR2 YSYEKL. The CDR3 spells CASSQALLAEAYNEQFF. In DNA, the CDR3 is TGCGCCAGCAGCCAAGCGTTATTAGCGGAAGCCTACAATGAGCAGTTCTTC.

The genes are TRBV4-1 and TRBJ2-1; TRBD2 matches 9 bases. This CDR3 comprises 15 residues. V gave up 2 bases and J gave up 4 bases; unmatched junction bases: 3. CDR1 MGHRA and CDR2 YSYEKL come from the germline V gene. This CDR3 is CASSQLAGGYNEQFF. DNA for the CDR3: TGCGCCAGCAGCCAATTGGCGGGAGGGTACAATGAGCAGTTCTTC.

The DNA for the CDR3 is TGCGCCAGCAGCCCCCAAGCGGGAGTCCCTGGAGATACGCAGTATTTT. Protein: CASSPQAGVPGDTQYF. The chain combines TRBV5-1 with TRBJ2-3; 8 bases align to TRBD2. The V gene end was trimmed by 4 bases and the J gene end by 5 bases; junction bases not matched to a gene: 12. The germline gives CDR1 SGHRS, CDR2 YFSETQ. The CDR3 length is 16 residues.

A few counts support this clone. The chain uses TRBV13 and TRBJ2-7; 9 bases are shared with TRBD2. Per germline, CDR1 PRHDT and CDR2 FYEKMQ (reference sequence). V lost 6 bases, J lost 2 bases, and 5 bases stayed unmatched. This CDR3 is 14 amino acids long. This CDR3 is CASREAGGAYEQYF. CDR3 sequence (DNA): TGTGCCAGCAGGGAAGCGGGAGGCGCCTACGAGCAGTACTTC.

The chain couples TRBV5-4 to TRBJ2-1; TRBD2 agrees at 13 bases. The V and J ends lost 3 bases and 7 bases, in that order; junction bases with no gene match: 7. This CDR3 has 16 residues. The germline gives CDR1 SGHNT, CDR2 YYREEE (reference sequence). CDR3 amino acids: CASSSLLAGGTNEQFF. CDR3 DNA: TGTGCCAGCAGCTCCCTACTAGCGGGAGGGACAAATGAGCAGTTCTTC.

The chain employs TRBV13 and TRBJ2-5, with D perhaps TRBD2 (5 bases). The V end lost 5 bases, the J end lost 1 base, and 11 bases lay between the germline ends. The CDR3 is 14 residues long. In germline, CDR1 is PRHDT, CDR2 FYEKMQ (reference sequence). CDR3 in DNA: TGTGCCAGCAGCCTCTGGACTGGCCAAGAGACCCAGTACTTC. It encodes CASSLWTGQETQYF.

CDR3 in DNA: TGTGCCAGTAGTATACCGACAGTAAAGGGGGGGTATGATGGCTACACCTTC. Encoded protein: CASSIPTVKGGYDGYTF. The rearrangement uses TRBV19 and TRBJ1-2, with D perhaps matching TRBD1 (6 bases). Germline V lookup: CDR1 LNHDA, CDR2 SQIVND (reference sequence). The CDR3 is made up of 17 amino acids. The V and J ends lost 2 bases and 6 bases respectively, with 22 bases between them. Complete variable domain (other parts from reference TRBV19 and TRBJ1-2): DGGITQSPKYLFRKEGQNVTLSCEQNLNHDAMYWYRQDPGQGLRLIYYSQIVNDFQKGDIAEGYSVSREKKESFPLTVTSAQKNPTAFYLCASSIPTVKGGYDGYTFGSGTRLTVV.

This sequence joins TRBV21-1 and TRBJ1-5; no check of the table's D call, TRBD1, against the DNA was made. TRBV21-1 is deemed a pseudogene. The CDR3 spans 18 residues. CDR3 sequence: CASSRMGGDREANQPQHF. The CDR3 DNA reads TGTGCCAGCAGCAGAATGGGGGGCGACAGGGAGGCCAATCAGCCCCAGCATTTT.

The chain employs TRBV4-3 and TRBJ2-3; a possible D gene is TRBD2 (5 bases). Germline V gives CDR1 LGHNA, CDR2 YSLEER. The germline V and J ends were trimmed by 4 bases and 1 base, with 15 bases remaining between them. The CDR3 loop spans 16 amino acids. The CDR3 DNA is TGCGCCAGCAGCCGAACAAAGGGAGCGGGCACAGATACGCAGTATTTT. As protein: CASSRTKGAGTDTQYF.

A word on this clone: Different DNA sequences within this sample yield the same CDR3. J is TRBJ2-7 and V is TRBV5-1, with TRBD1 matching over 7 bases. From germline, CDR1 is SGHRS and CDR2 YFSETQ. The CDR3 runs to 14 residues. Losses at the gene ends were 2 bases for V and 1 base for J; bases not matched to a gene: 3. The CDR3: CASSFGQASYEQYF. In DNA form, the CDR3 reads TGCGCCAGCAGCTTTGGACAGGCGTCCTACGAGCAGTACTTC. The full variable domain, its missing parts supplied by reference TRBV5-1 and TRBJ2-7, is KAGVTQTPRYLIKTRGQQVTLSCSPISGHRSVSWYQQTPGQGLQFLFEYFSETQRNKGNFPGRFSGRQFSNSRSEMNVSTLELGDSALYLCASSFGQASYEQYFGPGTRLTVT.

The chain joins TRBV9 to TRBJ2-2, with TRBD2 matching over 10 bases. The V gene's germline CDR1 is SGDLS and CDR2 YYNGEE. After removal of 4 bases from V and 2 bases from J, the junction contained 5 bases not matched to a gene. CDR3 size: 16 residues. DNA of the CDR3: TGTGCCAGCAGCACTCGACTAGCGGGCAACACCGGGGAGCTGTTTTTT. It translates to CASSTRLAGNTGELFF.

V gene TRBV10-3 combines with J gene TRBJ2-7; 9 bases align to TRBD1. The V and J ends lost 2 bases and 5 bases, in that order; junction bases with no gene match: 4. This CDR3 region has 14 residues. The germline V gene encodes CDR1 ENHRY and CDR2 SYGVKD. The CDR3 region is CAISEGTGLDEQYF. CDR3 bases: TGTGCCATCAGTGAGGGGACAGGGCTCGACGAGCAGTACTTC.

The CDR3 DNA follows: TGCGCCAGCAGTGACAGGGGTTCCTACAATGAGCAGTTCTTC. This gives the protein CASSDRGSYNEQFF. V usage is TRBV10-1 and J usage is TRBJ2-1, with TRBD1 as a possible D gene (6 bases). V was shortened by 3 bases and J by 1 base, with 7 bases between the two germline ends. CDR3 length: 14 residues. The germline gives CDR1 WNHNN, CDR2 SYGVQD (reference sequence).

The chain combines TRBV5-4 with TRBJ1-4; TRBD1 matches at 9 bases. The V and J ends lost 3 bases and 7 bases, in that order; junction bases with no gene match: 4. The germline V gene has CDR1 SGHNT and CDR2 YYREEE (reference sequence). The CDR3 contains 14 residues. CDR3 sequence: CASSSDRGREKLFF. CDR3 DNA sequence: TGTGCCAGCAGCTCGGACAGGGGACGTGAAAAACTGTTTTTT.

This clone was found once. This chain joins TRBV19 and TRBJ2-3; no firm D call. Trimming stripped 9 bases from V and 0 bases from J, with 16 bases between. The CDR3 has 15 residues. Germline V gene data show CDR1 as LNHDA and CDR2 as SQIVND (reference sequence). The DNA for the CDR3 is TGTGCCAGCGAGCAACCAGGCGTTAGCACAGATACGCAGTATTTT. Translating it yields CASEQPGVSTDTQYF. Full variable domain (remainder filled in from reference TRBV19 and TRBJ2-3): DGGITQSPKYLFRKEGQNVTLSCEQNLNHDAMYWYRQDPGQGLRLIYYSQIVNDFQKGDIAEGYSVSREKKESFPLTVTSAQKNPTAFYLCASEQPGVSTDTQYFGPGTRLTVL.